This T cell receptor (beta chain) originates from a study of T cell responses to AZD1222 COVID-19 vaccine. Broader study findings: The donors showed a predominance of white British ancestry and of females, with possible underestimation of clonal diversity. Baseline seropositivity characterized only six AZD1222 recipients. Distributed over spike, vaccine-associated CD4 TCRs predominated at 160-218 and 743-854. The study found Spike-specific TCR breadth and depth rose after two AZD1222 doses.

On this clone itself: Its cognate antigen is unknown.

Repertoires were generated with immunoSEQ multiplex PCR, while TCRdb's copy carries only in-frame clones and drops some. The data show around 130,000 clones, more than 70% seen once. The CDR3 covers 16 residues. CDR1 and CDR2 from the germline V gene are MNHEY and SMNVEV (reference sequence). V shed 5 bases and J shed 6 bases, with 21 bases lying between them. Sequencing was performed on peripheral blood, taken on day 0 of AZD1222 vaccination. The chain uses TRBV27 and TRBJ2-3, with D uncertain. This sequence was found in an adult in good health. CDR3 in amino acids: CASSQKRKILRDTQYF. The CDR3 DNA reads TGTGCCAGCAGTCAAAAGAGGAAGATCCTAAGGGATACGCAGTATTTT.